What follows is one T cell receptor beta chain and its context. Its antigen remains unknown. This specimen comes from a study of cytomegalovirus exposure and HLA in healthy donors. Study overall: An early release of data contained approximately 80 million unique TCRs, which came from HLA-typed donors. Most donors, about 82% of around 400 genotyped, fell in the Caucasian-associated ancestry cluster.

This CDR3 is 16 amino acids long. Trimming took 5 bases from V and 1 from J, leaving 17 bases between them. CDR1 LNHDA and CDR2 SQIVND come from the germline V gene (reference sequence). Amplification used 60 Vbeta primers and 13 Jbeta primers. The protocol was immunoSEQ multiplex PCR, while the TCRdb copy is restricted to in-frame clones and leaves out a portion. Here the sample spans 200,000 to 250,000 clones, about 83% being singletons. The study's findings and limits: TRBV6-2, TRBV6-3 and some other V segments were unresolvable in 87-base-pair reads. Altogether, 160 or so TCR beta chains were recorded as cytomegalovirus-associated.

The sample was PBMCs. This TCR was sampled from a human donor in good health. The gene calls are TRBV19 and TRBJ1-1; maybe TRBD1 (6 bases). The CDR3: CASSLVGEGGNTEAFF. CDR3 DNA sequence: TGTGCCAGTAGTTTGGTCGGGGAAGGGGGGAACACTGAAGCTTTCTTT.